The 16 T cell receptor beta chains below were found in one sample sequenced in a study of blood T cell repertoires in COVID-19. TCRdb's copy holds only in-frame clones and misses some; the assay was immunoSEQ multiplex PCR. The sample includes 150,000 or so clones, roughly 84% of them seen just once. The sample consisted of peripheral blood. These TCRs come from a man aged 60 to 69 with COVID-19, enrolled during active disease.

The rearrangement joins TRBV18 to TRBJ2-1, with D maybe TRBD2 (6 bases). The germline V gene has CDR1 KGHSH and CDR2 LQKENI. This CDR3 is built from 16 residues. Trimming took 0 bases from V and 5 from J, leaving 14 bases between them. The CDR3 spells CASSPPGGGLNNEQFF. CDR3 DNA sequence: TGTGCCAGCTCACCACCCGGGGGTGGTTTGAACAATGAGCAGTTCTTC.

This chain connects TRBV18 to TRBJ1-5; D unresolved. This CDR3 is built from 15 residues. Looked up from germline, CDR1 is KGHSH and CDR2 is LQKENI. V was clipped by 2 bases and J by 1 base, with 9 bases between them. The CDR3 nucleotides read TGTGCCAGCTCACCAACAAGGGAGAGCAATCAGCCCCAGCATTTT. Amino acid sequence: CASSPTRESNQPQHF.

This sequence joins TRBV2 and TRBJ2-5; D perhaps matches TRBD2 (6 bases). V was cut by 5 bases and J by 5 bases, with 15 bases left in between. This CDR3 spans 14 amino acids. Germline V gives CDR1 SNHLY, CDR2 FYNNEI. The CDR3 spells CASSLGTLEETQYF. CDR3 DNA sequence: TGTGCCAGCAGTCTCGGGACTCTAGAGGAGACCCAGTACTTC.

The CDR3 sequence: CASSNPGLAEETQYF. For the CDR3, the DNA is TGTGCCAGCAGTAACCCGGGACTAGCGGAAGAGACCCAGTACTTC. The V gene is TRBV6-6, the J gene TRBJ2-5; 11 positions agree with TRBD2. Germline V gene lookup returns CDR1 MNHNY and CDR2 SVGAGI (reference sequence). With V trimmed by 5 bases and J by 3 bases, 5 bases remained unmatched. The CDR3 spans 15 residues.

This clone was found a few times. The chain recombines TRBV13 with TRBJ1-1; D uncertain. The CDR3 is made up of 14 amino acids. V was clipped by 5 bases and J by 5 bases, with 15 bases between them. CDR1 is PRHDT and CDR2 is FYEKMQ in the germline V gene (reference sequence). The chain's CDR3 is CASSVRVTITEAFF. As DNA, the CDR3 is TGTGCCAGCAGCGTTAGAGTCACGATAACTGAAGCTTTCTTT.

The chain carries TRBV6-2 or TRBV6-3 and TRBJ1-6; no firm D call. From germline, CDR1 is MNHEY and CDR2 SVGEGT. V lost 1 base to trimming and J lost 3 bases, with 7 bases between them. The CDR3 has 15 amino acids. CDR3: CASSYFQNYNSPLHF. As DNA, the CDR3 is TGTGCCAGCAGTTACTTCCAGAACTATAATTCACCCCTCCACTTT.

The rearrangement joins TRBV7-3 to TRBJ1-1; D call uncertain. The CDR3 extends over 13 amino acids. From germline, CDR1 is SGHTA and CDR2 FQGTGA. Trimming shortened V by 0 bases and J by 1 base, and 3 bases separated the two germline ends. The CDR3: CASSLTRNTEAFF. The CDR3 bases are TGTGCCAGCAGCTTAACCAGGAACACTGAAGCTTTCTTT.

The J gene is TRBJ1-1, the V gene TRBV12-3 or TRBV12-4; D not certain. V lost 7 bases to trimming and J lost 4 bases, with 10 bases between them. This CDR3 is 12 amino acids long. CDR3 protein: CASTRTFTEAFF. The CDR3 DNA follows: TGTGCCAGCACCCGGACTTTCACTGAAGCTTTCTTT.

The chain combines TRBV7-2 with TRBJ2-5; 10 bases match TRBD2. The length of the CDR3 is 12 residues. The V segment lost 11 bases and the J segment 5 bases; nucleotides outside the gene matches: 5. The germline CDR1 and CDR2 sequences are SGHTA and FQGNSA. The CDR3 protein is CASGTSVETQYF. CDR3 DNA: TGTGCCTCCGGGACTAGCGTCGAGACCCAGTACTTC.

The chain joins TRBV19 to TRBJ1-1; no firm D call. This CDR3 spans 15 amino acids. Germline lookup yields CDR1 LNHDA and CDR2 SQIVND (reference sequence). Trimming took 7 bases from V and 1 from J, leaving 16 bases between them. CDR3 protein: CASNTQRGRNTEAFF. The CDR3 nucleotides read TGTGCCAGTAACACCCAGCGTGGTCGGAACACTGAAGCTTTCTTT.

The V and J genes are TRBV6-1 and TRBJ1-2, with D perhaps TRBD1 (5 bases). This CDR3 has 15 residues. V lost 0 bases, J lost 7 bases, and 15 bases lay in between. Germline assignment: CDR1 MNHNS and CDR2 SASEGT. The CDR3 here is CASSEAAGRTFGYTF. CDR3 nucleotides: TGTGCCAGCAGTGAAGCGGCAGGGAGGACGTTTGGCTACACCTTC.

The chain joins TRBV2 to TRBJ1-1; the match to TRBD1 covers 8 bases. Germline lookup yields CDR1 SNHLY and CDR2 FYNNEI. The CDR3 runs to 14 residues. With V trimmed by 6 bases and J by 1 base, 4 bases remained unmatched. CDR3 sequence (DNA): TGTGCCAGCAGCAGGACAGGGTGGAACACTGAAGCTTTCTTT. Protein: CASSRTGWNTEAFF.

The V gene is TRBV19, the J gene TRBJ1-1; D possibly corresponds to TRBD1 (6 bases). V was cut by 5 bases and J by 1 base, with 11 bases left in between. The CDR3 has 14 residues. Germline V gene lookup returns CDR1 LNHDA and CDR2 SQIVND (reference sequence). CDR3 sequence (DNA): TGTGCCAGTAGTGATGGACAGTCGAACACTGAAGCTTTCTTT. This translates into CASSDGQSNTEAFF.

The chain employs TRBV6-5 and TRBJ2-3; D is perhaps TRBD2 (6 bases). Germline-derived CDR1 and CDR2 are MNHEY and SVGAGI. The CDR3 consists of 14 residues. With 7 bases removed from V and 0 bases from J, the gap between germline ends came to 11 bases. The CDR3 reads CASIRGTSTDTQYF. The CDR3 nucleotides are TGTGCCAGCATTAGAGGGACTAGCACAGATACGCAGTATTTT.

The rearrangement uses TRBV5-1 and TRBJ2-7, with 10 positions matching TRBD1. The CDR3 spans 14 residues. From germline, CDR1 is SGHRS and CDR2 YFSETQ. Trimming cost V 5 bases and J 7 bases; bases outside gene matches: 9. The chain's CDR3 is CASRIQGQGGEQYF. The CDR3 nucleotides are TGCGCCAGCAGGATTCAAGGACAGGGGGGTGAGCAGTACTTC.

This clone was seen only once. The chain combines TRBV6-5 with TRBJ1-1; tentative D call: TRBD1 (6 bases). The germline V gene encodes CDR1 MNHEY and CDR2 SVGAGI. Trimming removed 0 bases from V and 4 bases from J, with 15 bases in between. This CDR3 has 16 amino acids. Here the CDR3 DNA reads TGTGCCAGCAGTTACTCCAGGGGTCTGGCCGTCACTGAAGCTTTCTTT. The encoded protein is CASSYSRGLAVTEAFF.